These 19 T cell receptor beta chains originate from one sample sequenced in a study of T-cell reconstitution after alpha-beta-depleted transplantation in children. Unique molecular identifiers were used in preparing the TCRbeta library. TCRdb recomputed calls from the PCR reads with MiXCR, one row per CDR3 protein. The sample contains 330,000 or so distinct CDR3 sequences, around a tenth of which appear only once. Source: PBMCs from the stem cell graft donor, taken from the stem cell graft. These receptors were taken from a human donor who donated a stem cell graft to a child with acute lymphoblastic leukemia.

The rearrangement links TRBV30 to TRBJ2-5, with D perhaps TRBD2 (6 bases). From germline, CDR1 is GTSNPN and CDR2 SVGIG (reference sequence). Trimming pared 8 bases from V and 5 bases from J, leaving 12 bases between. The CDR3 contains 11 residues. CDR3 protein: CARVAGETQYF. The DNA for the CDR3 is TGTGCCCGCGTGGCGGGGGAGACCCAGTACTTC. Using reference TRBV30 and TRBJ2-5 for the parts outside the CDR3, the full variable domain is SQTIHQWPATLVQPVGSPLSLECTVEGTSNPNLYWYRQAAGRGLQLLFYSVGIGQISSEVPQNLSASRPQDRQFILSSKKLLLSDSGFYLCARVAGETQYFGPGTRLLVL.

The rearrangement uses TRBV4-1 and TRBJ2-1; D is possibly TRBD1 (6 bases). V was pared by 0 bases and J by 9 bases, with 12 bases between. The CDR3 runs 14 residues. The germline gives CDR1 MGHRA, CDR2 YSYEKL. CDR3 DNA: TGCGCCAGCAGCCAAGATCCAGCCAGGGGTGAGCAGTTCTTC. This sequence encodes CASSQDPARGEQFF.

This clonotype was found a few times. The gene calls are TRBV27 and TRBJ1-3; D is perhaps TRBD1 (6 bases). V was trimmed by 2 bases and J by 2 bases, leaving 10 bases between them. The CDR3 totals 15 residues. CDR1 is MNHEY, CDR2 SMNVEV, per germline (reference sequence). CDR3 DNA: TGTGCCAGCAGTTTAACAGCAGGGGCTGGAAACACCATATATTTT. Protein product: CASSLTAGAGNTIYF.

The genes are TRBV9 and TRBJ2-2; possibly TRBD2 for D (6 bases). Germline V CDR1 and CDR2: SGDLS, YYNGEE. V was clipped by 0 bases and J by 1 base, with 19 bases between them. The length of the CDR3 is 19 residues. The CDR3 sequence is CASSVERGGGTVNTGELFF. Here the CDR3 DNA reads TGTGCCAGCAGCGTAGAGAGGGGCGGAGGGACGGTGAACACCGGGGAGCTGTTTTTT. Full variable domain (missing parts from reference TRBV9 and TRBJ2-2): DSGVTQTPKHLITATGQRVTLRCSPRSGDLSVYWYQQSLDQGLQFLIQYYNGEERAKGNILERFSAQQFPDLHSELNLSSLELGDSALYFCASSVERGGGTVNTGELFFGEGSRLTVL.

This clonotype was counted ten times or more. The rearrangement links TRBV7-9 to TRBJ1-3; D ambiguous. Trimming took 1 base from V and 0 from J, leaving 4 bases between them. Germline V CDR1 and CDR2: SEHNR, FQNEAQ (reference sequence). This CDR3 spans 14 amino acids. The CDR3 DNA follows: TGTGCCAGCAGCTTAGACAGCTCTGGAAACACCATATATTTT. Its protein product is CASSLDSSGNTIYF.

V gene TRBV12-3 or TRBV12-4 combines with J gene TRBJ2-3, with TRBD2 matching 8 bases. With V trimmed by 7 bases and J by 4 bases, 13 bases remained unmatched. The CDR3 sequence is 16 residues long. CDR3 loop: CASNLLAAPRADTQYF. CDR3 coding DNA: TGTGCCAGCAACCTACTAGCGGCCCCGAGGGCAGATACGCAGTATTTT.

This clonotype has a count of ten or more. V gene TRBV4-1 combines with J gene TRBJ2-1; D call uncertain. CDR1 MGHRA and CDR2 YSYEKL come from the germline V gene. This CDR3 region has 14 residues. V was clipped by 1 base and J by 0 bases, with 4 bases between them. The CDR3 sequence is CASSQASSYNEQFF. The CDR3 region has the DNA TGCGCCAGCAGCCAAGCGAGCTCCTACAATGAGCAGTTCTTC.

This clonotype was detected a few times. This chain uses TRBV20-1 with TRBJ2-2; 10 nucleotides agree with TRBD2. This CDR3 contains 18 residues. Germline loops: CDR1 DFQATT, CDR2 SNEGSKA (reference sequence). Trimming cost V 6 bases and J 2 bases; bases outside gene matches: 15. This CDR3 reads CSAWPWGSGRENTGELFF. CDR3 DNA sequence: TGCAGTGCCTGGCCCTGGGGAAGCGGGAGGGAAAACACCGGGGAGCTGTTTTTT.

This clonotype has a handful of counts. The chain couples TRBV27 to TRBJ1-3; D gene unclear. CDR1 is MNHEY, CDR2 SMNVEV, per germline (reference sequence). V was clipped by 0 bases and J by 4 bases, with 13 bases between them. This CDR3 comprises 16 residues. CDR3 coding DNA: TGTGCCAGCAGTTTATCGGCAGCTCCCCTCGGAAACACCATATATTTT. Translating it yields CASSLSAAPLGNTIYF.

The rearrangement joins TRBV15 to TRBJ1-2, with D uncertain. The CDR3 contains 14 residues. CDR1 is LNHNV, CDR2 YYDKDF, per germline (reference sequence). The V gene lost 4 bases and the J gene lost 4 bases, with 13 bases spanning the gap. The CDR3 region is CATSTGEGGYGYTF. For the CDR3, the DNA is TGTGCCACCAGCACCGGGGAGGGTGGCTATGGCTACACCTTC. Based on the CDR3 plus reference TRBV15 and TRBJ1-2, the full variable domain is DAMVIQNPRYQVTQFGKPVTLSCSQTLNHNVMYWYQQKSSQAPKLLFHYYDKDFNNEADTPDNFQSRRPNTSFCFLDIRSPGLGDTAMYLCATSTGEGGYGYTFGSGTRLTVV.

The chain has TRBV20-1 and TRBJ2-1; 10 bases agree with TRBD1. The trim removed 3 bases at V and 4 bases at J, leaving 3 bases unmatched. The CDR3 spans 14 residues. Germline CDR1 and CDR2: DFQATT and SNEGSKA (reference sequence). CDR3 region: CSASGDRGYNEQFF. Here the CDR3 DNA reads TGCAGTGCTAGTGGGGACAGGGGATACAATGAGCAGTTCTTC.

The table lists this clonotype with a few counts. The genes are TRBV12-3 or TRBV12-4 and TRBJ2-7, with 7 bases matching TRBD1. V was pared by 6 bases and J by 3 bases, with 11 bases of the junction left unmatched. The CDR3 is 15 amino acids. The CDR3 coding sequence is TGTGCCAGCAGCTACACGCGACAGGGAATCTACGAGCAGTACTTC. Amino acid sequence: CASSYTRQGIYEQYF.

This clonotype was recorded many times. The chain has TRBV24-1 and TRBJ1-1; D may be TRBD1 (5 bases). Germline V gene sequence: CDR1 KGHDR, CDR2 SFDVKD. V lost 4 bases and J lost 3, with 11 bases in between. The CDR3 consists of 14 residues. The CDR3 DNA is TGTGCCACCAGTGACATCAGGGTCGACACTGAAGCTTTCTTT. Translated: CATSDIRVDTEAFF.

The V gene is TRBV28, the J gene TRBJ2-7; D perhaps matches TRBD2 (5 bases). Trimming took 4 bases from V and 6 from J, leaving 16 bases between them. Germline assignment: CDR1 MDHEN and CDR2 SYDVKM. This CDR3 contains 14 residues. The CDR3 sequence is CASSSLPSGGEQYF. The CDR3 DNA sequence: TGTGCCAGCAGTTCCCTCCCGTCCGGAGGCGAGCAGTACTTC.

This clonotype was seen a handful of times. V and J are TRBV12-3 or TRBV12-4 and TRBJ1-1, with D possibly TRBD1 on 5 matching bases. The CDR3 covers 14 residues. The ends were cut back, 7 bases at V and 4 bases at J, with 16 bases in the middle. DNA of the CDR3: TGTGCCAGCACCCCGTGGGGGAAGGGCACTGAAGCTTTCTTT. Protein: CASTPWGKGTEAFF.

The table lists this clonotype with many counts. This chain links TRBV10-3 with TRBJ1-6; 7 nucleotides line up with TRBD1. V trimming: 10 bases; J trimming: 7 bases; junction bases outside the gene matches: 7. Germline V gene data show CDR1 as ENHRY and CDR2 as SYGVKD. The CDR3 runs to 13 residues. The CDR3, as DNA: TGTGCCACCGGACAGGAAGAAAATTCACCCCTCCACTTT. Protein sequence: CATGQEENSPLHF.

This clonotype was detected only a few times. The rearrangement uses TRBV7-2 and TRBJ2-3, with 7 bases matching TRBD1. Germline CDR1 is SGHTA and CDR2 is FQGNSA. Trimming at V came to 1 base and at J to 2 bases, leaving 3 bases not matched to a gene. CDR3 size: 15 residues. The DNA for the CDR3 is TGTGCCAGCAGCTTAGACAGGGGTAACACAGATACGCAGTATTTT. Its protein is CASSLDRGNTDTQYF.

This clonotype was picked up a small number of times. V usage is TRBV2 and J usage is TRBJ2-3; 7 bases align to TRBD1. Trimming at V came to 2 bases and at J to 2 bases, leaving 1 base not matched to a gene. Germline-derived CDR1 and CDR2 are SNHLY and FYNNEI. This CDR3 comprises 14 residues. The DNA for the CDR3 is TGTGCCAGCAGTGAAACAGGGGTCACAGATACGCAGTATTTT. It codes for CASSETGVTDTQYF.

This clonotype has more than one count but fewer than ten. The rearrangement uses TRBV18 and TRBJ2-7; 7 bases line up with TRBD2. V was clipped by 1 base and J by 3 bases; unmatched bases: 6. The length of the CDR3 is 15 residues. The germline V gene encodes CDR1 KGHSH and CDR2 LQKENI. As DNA, the CDR3 is TGTGCCAGCTCACCACAGGCTAGCGGTGACTACGAGCAGTACTTC. The encoded protein is CASSPQASGDYEQYF.